One and the same sample provided the 29 T cell receptor delta chains below, sequenced in a study of gamma-delta T cells after stem cell transplantation. TCRdb called clones from the RT-PCR reads again using CATT. In the table there are over a thousand delta-chain clones, approximately 3% of which are singletons. Sequencing used gamma-delta T cells. The origin of the receptors is a human donor. It is not recorded whose cells these are; they may come from a transplant donor.

As to this clone: The TCRdb protein, from a much larger clone, departs from this DNA's translation at residue 4, likely by read error; the protein shown derives from the DNA. The V and J genes are TRDV2 and TRDJ3, with a possible D match to TRDD3 (6 bases). Germline lookup yields CDR1 GEAIGNYY and CDR2 EKD. The CDR3 totals 19 residues. The CDR3 is CACGTAGEASSWDTRQMFF. Here the CDR3 DNA reads TGTGCCTGTGGCACCGCGGGGGAGGCAAGCTCCTGGGACACCCGACAGATGTTTTTC.

This clone was seen a few times. The protein TCRdb gives is from a much larger clone and does not agree with this DNA's translation at residue 11, likely a read error; the protein shown here comes from the DNA. The DNA of the CDR3 is TGTGCCTGTGACACCGTTAAATGGGGTGAGAGGTACACCGATAAACTCATCTTT. As protein: CACDTVKWGERYTDKLIF. The chain recombines TRDV2 with TRDJ1; D may be TRDD3 (5 bases). From germline, CDR1 is GEAIGNYY and CDR2 EKD. CDR3 length equals 18 residues. The V end lost 0 bases, the J end lost 0 bases, and 19 bases lay between the germline ends.

V usage is TRDV3 and J usage is TRDJ1, with 9 bases aligning to TRDD3. Germline V gene sequence: CDR1 TVYSNPD, CDR2 GDNSRS (reference sequence). CDR3 size: 19 residues. The V gene end was trimmed by 1 base and the J gene end by 6 bases; junction bases not matched to a gene: 24. CDR3 in amino acids: CAFNCPLPWGIRREYKLIF. The CDR3 nucleotides read TGTGCCTTTAATTGTCCCCTACCCTGGGGGATCCGACGTGAGTATAAACTCATCTTT.

This clone was recorded a few times. TCRdb pairs this DNA with a much larger clone's protein that differs at residue 14, likely a read error; the protein shown was translated from the DNA. V usage is TRDV2 and J usage is TRDJ1; 7 nucleotides align to TRDD3. The CDR3 runs 16 residues. Germline V gene sequence: CDR1 GEAIGNYY, CDR2 EKD. The DNA for the CDR3 is TGTGCCTGTGACACCCTTGGGGGACAGTACACCGATAAACCCATCTTT. It specifies CACDTLGGQYTDKPIF.

In this sample, this clone turned up a few times. A far larger clone is just one base off, so this is likely a read error. Within the sample, other DNA sequences also encode this same CDR3. V usage is TRDV2 and J usage is TRDJ3; 9 nucleotides match TRDD3. Germline CDR1 GEAIGNYY, CDR2 EKD. There are 19 residues in the CDR3. DNA of the CDR3: TGTGCCTGTGATCCCGTTACTGGGGGAGGCTCCTGGGACACACGACAGATGTTTTTC. Amino acid sequence: CACDPVTGGGSWDTRQMFF.

A remark on this clone: At one of its ends the junction is not consistent with the germline gene, which may arise from a read error. The sample contains more than one DNA sequence encoding this CDR3. The V gene is TRDV2, the J gene TRDJ1; 8 nucleotides match TRDD3. From germline, CDR1 is GEAIGNYY and CDR2 EKD. CDR3 length: 24 residues. The CDR3: CACGTVGGLGTVSSGGPYTDKLIF. CDR3 in DNA: TGTGCATGTGGCACCGTCGGCGGTCTGGGTACCGTGTCGTCTGGGGGACCGTACACCGATAAACTCATCTTT.

Note on this clone: TCRdb lists the protein of a much larger clone for this DNA, which differs at residue 15, so this is likely a read error; the protein given here is translated from the DNA itself. V usage is TRDV2 and J usage is TRDJ1, with 13 bases that match TRDD3. CDR3 length: 17 amino acids. In germline, CDR1 is GEAIGNYY, CDR2 EKD. The DNA for the CDR3 is TGTGCCTGTGACAACATACTGGGGGATACGGGTGTCGATAAACCCATCTTT. Amino acids: CACDNILGDTGVDKPIF.

Regarding this clone: The mismatch at residue 16 between this DNA's translation and the TCRdb protein of a much larger clone likely reflects a read error; the protein shown is translated from the DNA. V usage is TRDV2 and J usage is TRDJ1; 8 nucleotides align to TRDD3. The CDR3 runs to 19 residues. Per the germline V gene, CDR1 is GEAIGNYY and CDR2 is EKD. CDR3 region: CACDTILGAPGRDTDNLIF. The CDR3 region has the DNA TGTGCCTGTGACACGATACTGGGGGCCCCCGGCCGGGACACCGATAACCTCATCTTT.

The table lists this clone with a few counts. The gene calls are TRDV2 and TRDJ1; 12 bases align to TRDD3. CDR1 and CDR2 (germline): GEAIGNYY, EKD. V shed 3 bases, J shed 0 bases, and the junction held 4 bases outside the gene matches. This CDR3 is 16 amino acids long. CDR3 amino acids: CACDQLGDTNTDKLIF. CDR3 DNA: TGTGCCTGTGACCAACTGGGGGATACAAACACCGATAAACTCATCTTT.

A word on this clone: A far larger clone is a single base away, which makes a read error likely. The chain recombines TRDV2 with TRDJ1; D perhaps matches TRDD3 (5 bases). There are 14 residues in the CDR3. Germline V CDR1 and CDR2: GEAIGNYY, EKD. V lost 3 bases to trimming and J lost 4 bases, with 14 bases between them. CDR3 residues: CACDSLRDYDKLIF. The DNA of the CDR3 is TGTGCCTGTGACTCACTGAGGGATTACGATAAACTCATCTTT.

Comments on this clone: Translating this DNA gives a protein that differs at residue 5 from the TCRdb one, which belongs to a much larger clone; a read error is likely, and the protein shown is this translation. This rearrangement joins TRDV2 to TRDJ1; TRDD3 matches 7 bases. Unmatched junction bases numbered 17, after V lost 2 bases and J lost 0 bases. This CDR3 is 19 amino acids long. In germline, CDR1 is GEAIGNYY, CDR2 EKD. The DNA of the CDR3 is TGTGCCTGTGACATGGTCCCTGGGGATAAGGGGGAATACACCGATAAACTCATCTTT. Its protein product is CACDMVPGDKGEYTDKLIF.

Turning to this clone: One base separates it from a far larger clone, so it is likely a read error. The sample carries other DNA sequences with the same CDR3. J is TRDJ1 and V is TRDV2, with TRDD3 matching over 10 bases. The CDR3 length is 22 residues. Germline CDR1 is GEAIGNYY and CDR2 is EKD. The chain's CDR3 is CACDTVKIPHNQQTGGFDKLIF. The CDR3 region has the DNA TGTGCCTGCGACACCGTTAAAATTCCTCACAACCAACAAACTGGGGGATTCGATAAACTCATCTTT.

By share, this clone ranks as medium-sized. Just one base apart from a much larger clone, this may be a read error. The V call is TRDV2, the J call TRDJ1; 11 bases are shared with TRDD3. The CDR3 consists of 17 residues. Looked up from germline, CDR1 is GEAIGNYY and CDR2 is EKD. CDR3 in amino acids: CACDAVLGDIRTDKPIF. The DNA for the CDR3 is TGTGCCTGTGACGCCGTACTGGGGGATATTAGGACCGATAAACCCATCTTT.

On this clone: The TCRdb record carries a much larger clone's protein, which differs from this DNA's translation at residue 4; a read error is the likely cause, and the protein listed here is the DNA translation. The V gene is TRDV2, the J gene TRDJ1; TRDD3 is a possible D gene (6 bases). Germline CDR1 reads GEAIGNYY; CDR2 reads EKD. Between the trimmed V and J ends, which lost 5 bases and 0 bases, there was a span of 12 bases. The CDR3 is 14 residues long. The CDR3 loop reads CACGPLGHTDKLIF. CDR3 bases: TGTGCCTGTGGCCCTCTGGGGCACACCGATAAACTCATCTTT.

This clone was picked up a small number of times. Given a far larger clone just one base away, this is likely a sequencing read error. This sample also contains other DNA sequences that code for the same CDR3. The chain couples TRDV2 to TRDJ3; D gene ambiguous. The V end was cut by 0 bases, the J end by 0 bases, with 11 bases between. CDR1 and CDR2 (germline): GEAIGNYY, EKD. The CDR3 has 18 amino acids. The CDR3 protein is CACDTAGASSWDTRQMFF. As DNA, the CDR3 is TGTGCCTGTGACACCGCCGGGGCAAGCTCCTGGGACACCCGACAGATGTTTTTC.

A note on this clone: TCRdb attributes to this sequence the protein of a much larger clone, which differs from the DNA translation at residue 4; a read error is likely, and the protein displayed is translated from the DNA. The chain combines TRDV2 with TRDJ1, with 10 bases identical to TRDD3. The CDR3 is 20 residues long. Germline V gives CDR1 GEAIGNYY, CDR2 EKD. This chain's CDR3 is CACATVRLGDATDLTDKLIF. The CDR3, as DNA: TGTGCCTGTGCCACCGTGAGACTGGGGGATGCGACGGACCTCACCGATAAACTCATCTTT.

This clone was detected only a few times. A far larger clone differs by one base, so this is likely a read error. Distinct nucleotide sequences in the sample also encode this CDR3. V gene TRDV2 combines with J gene TRDJ3; 7 nucleotides match TRDD3. The germline V gene has CDR1 GEAIGNYY and CDR2 EKD. Losses at the gene ends were 4 bases for V and 0 bases for J; bases not matched to a gene: 11. CDR3 length: 19 residues. The CDR3 here is CACDITGDPNSWDTRQMFF. The CDR3 DNA is TGTGCCTGTGATATTACTGGGGACCCGAACTCCTGGGACACCCGACAGATGTTTTTC.

Turning to this clone: The translation of this DNA and the TCRdb protein of a much larger clone differ at residue 6, probably owing to a read error; the protein shown here is translated from the DNA. This chain uses TRDV2 with TRDJ1; TRDD3 matches 13 bases. With V trimmed by 3 bases and J by 9 bases, 9 bases remained unmatched. Germline CDR1 reads GEAIGNYY; CDR2 reads EKD. This CDR3 is built from 15 residues. This CDR3 reads CACDPALGDTRQLIF. Written as DNA, the CDR3 is TGTGCCTGTGACCCAGCACTGGGGGATACGCGGCAACTCATCTTT.

Only a few counts were recorded for this clone. A read error is likely here: a far larger clone is one base away. Other DNA sequences within the sample encode an identical CDR3. The chain is built from TRDV2 and TRDJ1, with TRDD3 matching 8 bases. Trimming removed 1 base from V and 1 base from J; junction bases left unmatched: 16. CDR1 is GEAIGNYY and CDR2 is EKD in the germline V gene. This CDR3 spans 19 amino acids. In DNA, the CDR3 is TGTGCCTGTGACACAGCGGGAGGGATACGCTTCCAGACCACCGATAAACTCATCTTT. Translated: CACDTAGGIRFQTTDKLIF.

Remarks on this clone: The TCRdb protein, from a much larger clone, departs from this DNA's translation at residue 4, likely by read error; the protein shown derives from the DNA. V and J are TRDV2 and TRDJ1; TRDD3 is a possible D gene (5 bases). The CDR3 loop spans 15 amino acids. Germline values: CDR1 GEAIGNYY, CDR2 EKD. Trimming took 5 bases from V and 4 from J, leaving 19 bases between them. The CDR3 is CACGSLRGRGDKLIF. The CDR3 nucleotides are TGTGCCTGTGGCTCGCTACGGGGAAGGGGCGATAAACTCATCTTT.

This clone was seen only a few times. It differs at one base from a far larger clone, so likely a read error. The genes are TRDV2 and TRDJ1, with TRDD3 matching 7 bases. The J segment lost 0 bases and the V segment lost 5 bases, leaving 26 bases of the junction unmatched. The CDR3 length is 21 residues. The germline V gene encodes CDR1 GEAIGNYY and CDR2 EKD. Written as DNA, the CDR3 is TGTGCCTGTGGCCTAGTGAAACTGGGGACTTACCCTGCCACGTACACCGATAAACTCATCTTT. Protein: CACGLVKLGTYPATYTDKLIF.

This clone is labeled as hyperexpanded (1% or more). Other DNA sequences in the sample encode the same CDR3. The chain has TRDV2 and TRDJ3; tentative D call: TRDD3 (6 bases). CDR1 is GEAIGNYY, CDR2 EKD, per germline. The CDR3 contains 19 residues. V was trimmed by 0 bases and J by 0 bases, leaving 14 bases between them. CDR3 region: CACDTGWGGSSWDTRQMFF. The DNA for the CDR3 is TGTGCCTGTGACACCGGCTGGGGAGGAAGCTCCTGGGACACCCGACAGATGTTTTTC.

This clone was counted only a few times. This likely stems from a read error, as it lies one base from a far larger clone. Other DNA sequences from this sample encode an identical CDR3 as well. This chain joins TRDV2 and TRDJ1; the match to TRDD3 covers 9 bases. The trim removed 3 bases at V and 0 bases at J, leaving 7 bases unmatched. This CDR3 has 16 amino acids. Germline V gene data show CDR1 as GEAIGNYY and CDR2 as EKD. The CDR3 sequence: CACDQLGDTDTDKLIF. CDR3 sequence (DNA): TGTGCCTGTGACCAACTAGGGGATACGGACACCGATAAACTCATCTTT.

Details on this clone: This likely stems from a read error, as it lies one base from a far larger clone. The same CDR3 is also encoded by other DNA sequences in this sample. The chain carries TRDV2 and TRDJ1; 8 bases align to TRDD3. This CDR3 has 18 amino acids. Germline V CDR1 and CDR2: GEAIGNYY, EKD. After removal of 4 bases from V and 1 base from J, the junction contained 16 bases not matched to a gene. The DNA of the CDR3 is TGTGCCTGTGAACAGCTGGGGGAGCCACCGCGGGGCACCGATAAACTCATCTTT. Translation: CACEQLGEPPRGTDKLIF.

Note on this clone: The likely explanation is a read error, given a far larger clone one base away. This chain joins TRDV2 and TRDJ1; D is perhaps TRDD3 (5 bases). Germline V gives CDR1 GEAIGNYY, CDR2 EKD. Trimming took 3 bases from V and 3 from J, leaving 13 bases between them. The CDR3 consists of 14 residues. The CDR3 nucleotides are TGTGCCTGTGACGACGTACCGGGGGCCGATAAACTCATCTTT. Translating it yields CACDDVPGADKLIF.

In its sample, this clone is medium-sized. This probably arose from a read error, given a far larger clone one base away. This chain uses TRDV2 with TRDJ1, with TRDD3 matching over 10 bases. Unmatched junction bases numbered 17, after V lost 4 bases and J lost 1 base. The CDR3 is made up of 19 amino acids. Germline V gene lookup returns CDR1 GEAIGNYY and CDR2 EKD. This CDR3 is CACEALGELGDRVTDKLIF. The CDR3 bases are TGTGCCTGTGAGGCCCTTGGGGAGCTGGGGGATAGGGTCACCGATAAACTCATCTTT.

As concerns this clone: TCRdb assigns this DNA the protein of a much larger clone, which departs from its translation at residue 4; this likely reflects a read error, and the protein shown comes from translating the DNA. The J gene is TRDJ1, the V gene TRDV2, with TRDD3 identical over 8 bases. V lost 5 bases and J lost 3; bases outside the gene matches: 7. Germline-derived CDR1 and CDR2 are GEAIGNYY and EKD. The CDR3 is made up of 14 amino acids. The CDR3 is CACGDVLGADKLIF. The CDR3 bases are TGTGCCTGTGGCGACGTACTGGGGGCCGATAAACTCATCTTT.

This clone has just a few counts. A far larger clone differs by one base, so this is likely a read error. The chain links TRDV2 to TRDJ1, with D unclear. The CDR3 is 13 amino acids. The germline V gene has CDR1 GEAIGNYY and CDR2 EKD. V was pared by 7 bases and J by 3 bases, with 14 bases between. The CDR3 region has the DNA TGTGCCTGCGGCGGGTTGGGCTCCGATAAACTCATCTTT. Amino acid sequence: CACGGLGSDKLIF.

This clone is termed medium-sized. Since a far larger clone is one base different, this is likely a read error. The sample contains more than one DNA sequence encoding this CDR3. This rearrangement joins TRDV3 to TRDJ1; D is unclear. CDR1 is TVYSNPD, CDR2 GDNSRS, per germline (reference sequence). The CDR3 has 16 amino acids. The CDR3 DNA is TGCGCCTTTTTGGGCAAGTGGGCTCAGTACACCGATAAACTCATCTTT. Amino acid sequence: CAFLGKWAQYTDKLIF.